One T cell receptor beta chain is described in this entry. The antigen remains unidentified. This specimen belongs to a study of T cell responses to AZD1222 COVID-19 vaccine. Study observations and caveats: The span of vaccine-associated CD4 TCRs extended across spike, with dominance at 160-218 and 743-854. In the spike-specific TCR repertoire, nearly half reportedly target unmutated variant regions. Donors, mostly white British, included more females; clonal diversity was possibly underestimated. At baseline, seropositivity was found in only six AZD1222 recipients.

TCRdb's table, derived via immunoSEQ multiplex PCR, lists solely in-frame clones and lacks some. The sample has about 120,000 clones; more than 70% are singletons. This clonotype was sampled from an adult who received the AZD1222 COVID-19 vaccine. This material consisted of peripheral blood, taken 28 days after the second AZD1222 dose.

The CDR3 DNA reads as TGTGCCAGCAGCTTAGATTCCGGCGGACCGAATGAAAAACTGTTTTTT. Translation: CASSLDSGGPNEKLFF. This sequence joins TRBV7-2 and TRBJ1-4; no reliable D call. Per the germline V gene, CDR1 is SGHTA and CDR2 is FQGNSA. Trimming removed 1 base from V and 5 bases from J, with 14 bases in between. The CDR3 runs 16 residues.